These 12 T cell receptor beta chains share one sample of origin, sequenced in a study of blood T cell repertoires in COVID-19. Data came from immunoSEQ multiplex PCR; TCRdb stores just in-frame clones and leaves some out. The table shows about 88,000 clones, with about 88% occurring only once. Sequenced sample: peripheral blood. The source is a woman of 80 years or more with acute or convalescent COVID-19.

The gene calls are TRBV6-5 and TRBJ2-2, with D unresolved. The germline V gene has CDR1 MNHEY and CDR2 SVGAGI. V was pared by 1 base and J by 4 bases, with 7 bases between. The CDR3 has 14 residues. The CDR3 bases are TGTGCCAGCAGTTACTTCACATCCACCGGGGAGCTGTTTTTT. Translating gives CASSYFTSTGELFF.

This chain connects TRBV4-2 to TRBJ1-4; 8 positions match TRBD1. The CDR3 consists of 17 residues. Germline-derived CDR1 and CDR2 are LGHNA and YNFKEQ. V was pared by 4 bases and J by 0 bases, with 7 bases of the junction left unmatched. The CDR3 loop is CASSPGGPIATNEKLFF. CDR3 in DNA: TGTGCCAGCAGCCCAGGGGGCCCTATCGCAACTAATGAAAAACTGTTTTTT.

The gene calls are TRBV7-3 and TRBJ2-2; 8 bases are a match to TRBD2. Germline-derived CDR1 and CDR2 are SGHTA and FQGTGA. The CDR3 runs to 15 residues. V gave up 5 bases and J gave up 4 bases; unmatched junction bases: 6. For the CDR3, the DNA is TGTGCCAGCAGCCCCGGTAGCGGGGTCACCGGGGAGCTGTTTTTT. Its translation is CASSPGSGVTGELFF.

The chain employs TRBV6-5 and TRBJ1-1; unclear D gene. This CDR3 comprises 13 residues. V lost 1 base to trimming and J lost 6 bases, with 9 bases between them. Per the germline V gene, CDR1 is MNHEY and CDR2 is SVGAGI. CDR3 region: CASSYLSHAEAFF. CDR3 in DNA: TGTGCCAGCAGTTACTTAAGCCACGCTGAAGCTTTCTTT.

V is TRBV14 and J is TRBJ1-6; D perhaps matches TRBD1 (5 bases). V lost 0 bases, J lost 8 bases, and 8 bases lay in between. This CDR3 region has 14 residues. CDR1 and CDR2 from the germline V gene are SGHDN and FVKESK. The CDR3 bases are TGTGCCAGCAGCCAAGATGGGGGGTATTCACCCCTCCACTTT. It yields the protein CASSQDGGYSPLHF. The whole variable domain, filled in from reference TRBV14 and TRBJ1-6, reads EAGVTQFPSHSVIEKGQTVTLRCDPISGHDNLYWYRRVMGKEIKFLLHFVKESKQDESGMPNNRFLAERTGGTYSTLKVQPAELEDSGVYFCASSQDGGYSPLHFGNGTRLTVT.

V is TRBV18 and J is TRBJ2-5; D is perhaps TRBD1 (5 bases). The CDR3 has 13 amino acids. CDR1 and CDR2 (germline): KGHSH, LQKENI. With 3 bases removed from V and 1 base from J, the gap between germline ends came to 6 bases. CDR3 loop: CASSPDIQETQYF. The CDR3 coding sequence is TGTGCCAGCTCACCGGACATCCAAGAGACCCAGTACTTC. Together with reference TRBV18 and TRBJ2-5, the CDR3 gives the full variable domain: NAGVMQNPRHLVRRRGQEARLRCSPMKGHSHVYWYRQLPEEGLKFMVYLQKENIIDESGMPKERFSAEFPKEGPSILRIQQVVRGDSAAYFCASSPDIQETQYFGPGTRLLVL.

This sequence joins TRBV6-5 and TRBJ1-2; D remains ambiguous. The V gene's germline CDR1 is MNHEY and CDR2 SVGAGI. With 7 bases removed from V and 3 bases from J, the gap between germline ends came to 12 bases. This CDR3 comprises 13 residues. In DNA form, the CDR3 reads TGTGCCAGCATTAGATCCGGGGACTATGGCTACACCTTC. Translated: CASIRSGDYGYTF.

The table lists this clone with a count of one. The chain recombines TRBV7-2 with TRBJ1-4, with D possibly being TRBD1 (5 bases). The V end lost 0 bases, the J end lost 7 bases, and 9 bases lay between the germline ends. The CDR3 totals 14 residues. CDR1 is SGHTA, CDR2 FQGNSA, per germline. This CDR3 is CASSLAQASEKLFF. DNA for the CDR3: TGTGCCAGCAGCTTAGCACAGGCAAGTGAAAAACTGTTTTTT.

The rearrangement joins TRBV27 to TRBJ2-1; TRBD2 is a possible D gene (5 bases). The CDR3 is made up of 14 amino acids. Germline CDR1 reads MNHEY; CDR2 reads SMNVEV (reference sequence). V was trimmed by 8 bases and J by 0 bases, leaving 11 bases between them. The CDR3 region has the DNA TGTGCCAGCCAGGAACTAGACTCCTACAATGAGCAGTTCTTC. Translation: CASQELDSYNEQFF.

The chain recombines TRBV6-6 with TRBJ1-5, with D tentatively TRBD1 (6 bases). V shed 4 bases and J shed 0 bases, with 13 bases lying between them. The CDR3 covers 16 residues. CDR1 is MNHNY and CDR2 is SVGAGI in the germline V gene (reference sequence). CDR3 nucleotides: TGTGCCAGCAGTTTCCCGGGGGGGGCTAGCAATCAGCCCCAGCATTTT. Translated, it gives CASSFPGGASNQPQHF.

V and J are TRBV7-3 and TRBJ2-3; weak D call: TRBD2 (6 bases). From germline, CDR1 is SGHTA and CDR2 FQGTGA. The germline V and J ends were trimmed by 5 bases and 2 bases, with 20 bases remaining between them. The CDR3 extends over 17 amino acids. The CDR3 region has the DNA TGTGCCAGCAGCAGCAGCGGTAGCGGAGGAGTCACAGATACGCAGTATTTT. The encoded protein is CASSSSGSGGVTDTQYF.

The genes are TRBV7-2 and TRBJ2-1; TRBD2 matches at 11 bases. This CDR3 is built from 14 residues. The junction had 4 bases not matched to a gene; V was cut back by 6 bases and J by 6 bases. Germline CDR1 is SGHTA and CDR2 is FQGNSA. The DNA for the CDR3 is TGTGCCAGCAGGGTTAGCGGGGGGGCCAATGAGCAGTTCTTC. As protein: CASRVSGGANEQFF.